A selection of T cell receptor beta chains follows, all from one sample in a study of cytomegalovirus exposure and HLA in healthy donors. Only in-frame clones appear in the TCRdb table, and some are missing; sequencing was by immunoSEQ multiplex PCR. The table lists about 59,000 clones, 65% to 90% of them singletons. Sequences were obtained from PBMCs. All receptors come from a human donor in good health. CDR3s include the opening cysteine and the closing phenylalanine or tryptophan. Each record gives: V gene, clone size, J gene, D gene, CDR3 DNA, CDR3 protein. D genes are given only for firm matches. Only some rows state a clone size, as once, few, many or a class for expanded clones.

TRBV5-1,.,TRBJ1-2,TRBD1,TGCGCCAGCAGCTTGGGTTGGGGGACAGGCGACTATGGCTACACCTTC,CASSLGWGTGDYGYTF
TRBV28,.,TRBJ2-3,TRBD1,TGTGCCAGCAGCCCTGTACCCGGGACAGGGGTTACAGATACGCAGTATTTT,CASSPVPGTGVTDTQYF
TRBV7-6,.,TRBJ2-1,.,TGTGCCAGCAGCTTAGCGCGCTACAATGAGCAGTTCTTC,CASSLARYNEQFF
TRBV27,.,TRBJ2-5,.,TGTGCCAGCAGTTTTGCGGGGTGGTCAACCCAGTACTTC,CASSFAGWSTQYF
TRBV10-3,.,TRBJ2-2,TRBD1,TGTGCCATCAGTGAGACCAAAACAGGGGGCTCGGACACCGGGGAGCTGTTTTTT,CAISETKTGGSDTGELFF
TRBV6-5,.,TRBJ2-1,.,TGTGCCAGCAGTTACGGCGGGGAGCAGTTCTTC,CASSYGGEQFF
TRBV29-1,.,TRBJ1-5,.,TGCAGCGTTGTCACCAGTAGCAATCAGCCCCAGCATTTT,CSVVTSSNQPQHF
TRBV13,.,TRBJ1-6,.,TGTGCCAGCAGCTTACGGGGTACAAATTCACCCCTCCACTTT,CASSLRGTNSPLHF
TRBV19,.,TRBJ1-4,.,TGTGCCAGTAGTAACAGTGGATCTACTAATGAAAAACTGTTTTTT,CASSNSGSTNEKLFF
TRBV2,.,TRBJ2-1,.,TGTGCCAGCAGTGAGTTCCAGGTATACAATGAGCAGTTCTTC,CASSEFQVYNEQFF
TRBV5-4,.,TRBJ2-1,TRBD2,TGTGCCAGCAGCCCATTAGCGGGAGGGCAATGGAATGAGCAGTTCTTC,CASSPLAGGQWNEQFF
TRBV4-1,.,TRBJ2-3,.,TGCGCCAGCAGCCAAGTATTAGATACGCAGTATTTT,CASSQVLDTQYF
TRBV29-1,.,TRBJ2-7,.,TGCAGCGTTGGGGGGGAACTATACGAGCAGTACTTC,CSVGGELYEQYF
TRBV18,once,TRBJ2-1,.,TGTGCCAGCTCAGTGCTTGGAGGGTGGAGCTCCTACAATGAGCAGTTCTTC,CASSVLGGWSSYNEQFF
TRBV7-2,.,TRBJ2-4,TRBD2,TGTGCCAGCAGCTTACTCGGACTAGCGGGAGTCAAAAACATTCAGTACTTC,CASSLLGLAGVKNIQYF
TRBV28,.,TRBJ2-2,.,TGTGCCAGCAGGGAGCGGCACACCGGGGAGCTGTTTTTT,CASRERHTGELFF
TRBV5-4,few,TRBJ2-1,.,TGTGCCAGCAGCTTGTTGGGGCCAGATGAGCAGTTCTTC,CASSLLGPDEQFF
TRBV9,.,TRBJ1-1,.,TGTGCCAGCAGCGTAGACGAATGGGCCTCGGACACTGAAGCTTTCTTT,CASSVDEWASDTEAFF
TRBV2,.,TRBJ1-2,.,TGTGCCAGCAGTGAACAGGGGTTAGCTAACTATGGCTACACCTTC,CASSEQGLANYGYTF
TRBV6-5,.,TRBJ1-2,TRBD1,TGTGCCAGCAGCTCCCAGGGACAGGGAAACTATGGCTACACCTTC,CASSSQGQGNYGYTF
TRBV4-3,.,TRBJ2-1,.,TGCGCCAGCAGCCAAGGGACGATAGCGGAGTCCTACAATGAGCAGTTCTTC,CASSQGTIAESYNEQFF
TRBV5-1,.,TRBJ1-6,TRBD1,TGCGCCAGCAGCGGCACAAACAGGGGGAATTCACCCCTCCACTTT,CASSGTNRGNSPLHF
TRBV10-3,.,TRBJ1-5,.,TGTGCCACTCCGACAGCTACCAGGGGCAATCAGCCCCAGCATTTT,CATPTATRGNQPQHF
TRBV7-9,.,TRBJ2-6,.,TGTGCCAGCAGCTTTAACAGGGCTGGGGCCAACGTCCTGACTTTC,CASSFNRAGANVLTF
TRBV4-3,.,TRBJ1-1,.,TGCGCCAGCAGCCAAGATCTGGGCACTTACCGTGAAGCTTTCTTT,CASSQDLGTYREAFF
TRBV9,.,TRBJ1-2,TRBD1,TGTGCCAGCACCCCGACAGGGGACTATGGCTACACCTTC,CASTPTGDYGYTF
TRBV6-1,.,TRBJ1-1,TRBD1,TGTGCCAGCAGTGAACTCGGACAGGGGATGGGCACTGAAGCTTTCTTT,CASSELGQGMGTEAFF
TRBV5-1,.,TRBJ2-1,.,TGCGCCAGCAGCTCCCGGGACTCCTACAATGAGCAGTTCTTC,CASSSRDSYNEQFF
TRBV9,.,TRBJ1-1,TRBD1,TGTGCCAGCAGCAAAGAGGGGACAGGGAGGTCTGAAGCTTTCTTT,CASSKEGTGRSEAFF
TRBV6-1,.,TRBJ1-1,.,TGTGCCAGTAACAGGGCGAACACTGAAGCTTTCTTT,CASNRANTEAFF
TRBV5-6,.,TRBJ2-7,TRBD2,TGTGCCAGCAGCTTGTATCTATTTTGGGGACTAGCGGTTTACGAGCAGTACTTC,CASSLYLFWGLAVYEQYF
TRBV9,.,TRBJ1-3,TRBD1,TGTGCCAGCAGCGCAATTAGGCAGGGGGGTCTTGGAAACACCATATATTTT,CASSAIRQGGLGNTIYF
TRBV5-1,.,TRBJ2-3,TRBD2,TGCGCCAACAGCTTGGTAGCGGGGGCCACCACAGATACGCAGTATTTT,CANSLVAGATTDTQYF
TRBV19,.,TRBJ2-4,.,TGTGCCAGTAGTCGGGGATGGACGGCTATTCAGTACTTC,CASSRGWTAIQYF
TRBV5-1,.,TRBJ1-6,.,TGCGCCAGCAGCTTGGCGGCAGGGGTCAATTCACCCCTCCACTTT,CASSLAAGVNSPLHF
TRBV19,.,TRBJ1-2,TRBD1,TGTGCCAGTTCCCAGGGGGCGAGCTATGGCTACACCTTC,CASSQGASYGYTF
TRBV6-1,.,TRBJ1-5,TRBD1,TGTGCCAGCGGTTTACAGGGGGGGCAGCCCCAGCATTTT,CASGLQGGQPQHF
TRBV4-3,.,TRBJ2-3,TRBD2,TGCGCCAGCAGCCAATTAGCGGGAGGCACAGATACGCAGTATTTT,CASSQLAGGTDTQYF
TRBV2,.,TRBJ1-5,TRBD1,TGTGCCAGCACTCCCGACAGGGATCAGCCCCAGCATTTT,CASTPDRDQPQHF
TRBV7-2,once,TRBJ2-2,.,TGTGCCAGCAGCTTCAGGGGCCCCCGGCGAGCCGGGGAGCTGTTTTTT,CASSFRGPRRAGELFF
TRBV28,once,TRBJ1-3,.,TGTGCCAGCAGTCCCAGAGGGGGTACTTGGGGAAACACCATATATTTT,CASSPRGGTWGNTIYF
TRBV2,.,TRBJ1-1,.,TGTGCCAGCAAGGACTGGGGGAACACTGAAGCTTTCTTT,CASKDWGNTEAFF